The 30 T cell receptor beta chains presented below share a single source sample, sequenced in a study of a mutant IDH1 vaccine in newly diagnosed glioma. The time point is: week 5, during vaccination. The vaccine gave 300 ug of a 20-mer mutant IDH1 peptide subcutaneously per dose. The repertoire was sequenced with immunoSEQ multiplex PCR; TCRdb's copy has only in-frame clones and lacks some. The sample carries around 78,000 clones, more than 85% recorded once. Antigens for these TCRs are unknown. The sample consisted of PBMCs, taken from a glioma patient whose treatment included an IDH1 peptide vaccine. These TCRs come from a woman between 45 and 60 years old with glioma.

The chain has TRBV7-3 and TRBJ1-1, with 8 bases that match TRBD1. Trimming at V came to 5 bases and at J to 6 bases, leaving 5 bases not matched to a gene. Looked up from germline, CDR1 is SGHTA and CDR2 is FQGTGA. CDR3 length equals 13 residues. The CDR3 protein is CASSRDRGAEAFF. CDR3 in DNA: TGTGCCAGCAGCCGTGACAGGGGCGCTGAAGCTTTCTTT.

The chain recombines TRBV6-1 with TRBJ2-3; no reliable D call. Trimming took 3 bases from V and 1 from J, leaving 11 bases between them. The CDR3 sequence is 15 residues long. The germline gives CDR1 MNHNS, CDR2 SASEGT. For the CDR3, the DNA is TGTGCCAGCAGTGATATGGCTTACGGCACAGATACGCAGTATTTT. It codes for CASSDMAYGTDTQYF.

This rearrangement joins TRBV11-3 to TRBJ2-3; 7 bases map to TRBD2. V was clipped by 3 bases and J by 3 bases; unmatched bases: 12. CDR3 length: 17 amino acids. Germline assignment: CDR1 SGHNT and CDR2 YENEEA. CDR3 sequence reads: CASSLGAGLRTTDTQYF. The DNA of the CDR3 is TGTGCCAGCAGCTTGGGAGCGGGATTGAGAACGACAGATACGCAGTATTTT.

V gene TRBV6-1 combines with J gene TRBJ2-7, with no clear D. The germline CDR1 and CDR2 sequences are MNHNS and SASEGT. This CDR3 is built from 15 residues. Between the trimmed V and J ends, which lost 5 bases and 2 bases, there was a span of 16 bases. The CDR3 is CASSSGGRPPYEQYF. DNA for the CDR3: TGTGCCAGCAGTTCTGGCGGCAGGCCTCCCTACGAGCAGTACTTC.

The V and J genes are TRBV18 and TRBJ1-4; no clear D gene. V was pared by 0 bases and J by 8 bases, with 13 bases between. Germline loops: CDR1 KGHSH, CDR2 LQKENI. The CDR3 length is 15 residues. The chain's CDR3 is CASSPPAPRREKLFF. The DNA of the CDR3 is TGTGCCAGCTCACCACCGGCCCCAAGAAGAGAAAAACTGTTTTTT. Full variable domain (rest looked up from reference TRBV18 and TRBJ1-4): NAGVMQNPRHLVRRRGQEARLRCSPMKGHSHVYWYRQLPEEGLKFMVYLQKENIIDESGMPKERFSAEFPKEGPSILRIQQVVRGDSAAYFCASSPPAPRREKLFFGSGTQLSVL.

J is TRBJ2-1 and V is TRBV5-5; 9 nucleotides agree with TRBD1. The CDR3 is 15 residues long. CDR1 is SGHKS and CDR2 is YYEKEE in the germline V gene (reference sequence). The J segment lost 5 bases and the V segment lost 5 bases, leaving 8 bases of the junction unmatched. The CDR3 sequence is CASSSGQGVDNEQFF. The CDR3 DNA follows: TGTGCCAGCAGTTCGGGACAGGGAGTGGACAATGAGCAGTTCTTC. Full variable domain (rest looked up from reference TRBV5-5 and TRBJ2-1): DAGVTQSPTHLIKTRGQQVTLRCSPISGHKSVSWYQQVLGQGPQFIFQYYEKEERGRGNFPDRFSARQFPNYSSELNVNALLLGDSALYLCASSSGQGVDNEQFFGPGTRLTVL.

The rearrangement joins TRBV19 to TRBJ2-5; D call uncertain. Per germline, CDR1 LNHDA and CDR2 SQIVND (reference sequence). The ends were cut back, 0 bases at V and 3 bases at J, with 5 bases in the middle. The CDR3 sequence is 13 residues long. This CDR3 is CASSIDPEETQYF. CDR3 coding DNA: TGTGCCAGTAGTATAGACCCGGAAGAGACCCAGTACTTC.

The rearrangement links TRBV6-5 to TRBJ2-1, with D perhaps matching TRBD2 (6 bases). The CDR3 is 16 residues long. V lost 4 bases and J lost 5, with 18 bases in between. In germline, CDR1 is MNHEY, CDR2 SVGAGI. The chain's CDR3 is CASSSPGTCGHNEQFF. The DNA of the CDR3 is TGTGCCAGCAGTTCCCCAGGGACTTGCGGACACAATGAGCAGTTCTTC.

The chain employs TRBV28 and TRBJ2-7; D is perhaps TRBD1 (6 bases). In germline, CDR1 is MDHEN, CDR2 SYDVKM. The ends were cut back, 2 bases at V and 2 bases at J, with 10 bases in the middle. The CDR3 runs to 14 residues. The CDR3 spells CASSLEQGAYEQYF. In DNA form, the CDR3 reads TGTGCCAGCAGTTTAGAACAGGGAGCCTACGAGCAGTACTTC.

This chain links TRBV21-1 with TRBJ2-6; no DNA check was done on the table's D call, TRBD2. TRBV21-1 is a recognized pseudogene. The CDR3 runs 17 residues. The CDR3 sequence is CASSIGKKSSGANVLTF. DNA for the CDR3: TGTGCCAGCAGCATCGGGAAGAAGTCCTCTGGGGCCAACGTCCTGACTTTC.

CDR3 in DNA: TGTGCCAGCAGTGAGCAGGGAGAGACCCAGTACTTC. This sequence encodes CASSEQGETQYF. V gene TRBV6-5 combines with J gene TRBJ2-5; D possibly corresponds to TRBD1 (5 bases). The ends were cut back, 5 bases at V and 4 bases at J, with 8 bases in the middle. The length of the CDR3 is 12 residues. Germline loops: CDR1 MNHEY, CDR2 SVGAGI.

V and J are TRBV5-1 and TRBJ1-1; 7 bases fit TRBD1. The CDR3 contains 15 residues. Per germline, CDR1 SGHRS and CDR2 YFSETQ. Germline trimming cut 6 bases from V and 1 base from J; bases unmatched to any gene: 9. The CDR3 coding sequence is TGCGCCAGCAAGCTTGCCGACAGGGAGAACACTGAAGCTTTCTTT. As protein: CASKLADRENTEAFF.

For the CDR3, the DNA is TGTGCCAGCAGCGTAGGAAGAACCCCTAGCGGGTCCCCCTACGAGCAGTACTTC. Its protein product is CASSVGRTPSGSPYEQYF. This sequence joins TRBV9 and TRBJ2-7; 8 bases map to TRBD2. Germline V gene lookup returns CDR1 SGDLS and CDR2 YYNGEE. The CDR3 has 18 residues. The ends lost 0 bases at V and 2 bases at J; junction bases unmatched: 13.

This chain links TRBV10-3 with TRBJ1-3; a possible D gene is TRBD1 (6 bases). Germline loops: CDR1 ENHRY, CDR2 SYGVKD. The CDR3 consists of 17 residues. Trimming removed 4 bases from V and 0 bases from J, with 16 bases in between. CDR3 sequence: CAISAPGGPLSGNTIYF. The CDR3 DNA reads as TGTGCCATCAGTGCTCCGGGGGGGCCCCTCTCTGGAAACACCATATATTTT.

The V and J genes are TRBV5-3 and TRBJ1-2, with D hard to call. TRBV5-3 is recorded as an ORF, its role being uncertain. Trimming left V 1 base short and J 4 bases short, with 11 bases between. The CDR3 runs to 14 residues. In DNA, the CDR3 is TGTGCCAGAAGCTTGTTAGGAAGAATCTATGGCTACACCTTC. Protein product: CARSLLGRIYGYTF.

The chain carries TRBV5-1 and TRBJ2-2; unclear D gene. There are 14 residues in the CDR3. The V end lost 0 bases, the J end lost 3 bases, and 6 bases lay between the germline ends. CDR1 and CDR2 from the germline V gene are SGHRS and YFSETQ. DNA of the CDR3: TGCGCCAGCAGCTTGGAAGCCCACACCGGGGAGCTGTTTTTT. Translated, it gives CASSLEAHTGELFF.

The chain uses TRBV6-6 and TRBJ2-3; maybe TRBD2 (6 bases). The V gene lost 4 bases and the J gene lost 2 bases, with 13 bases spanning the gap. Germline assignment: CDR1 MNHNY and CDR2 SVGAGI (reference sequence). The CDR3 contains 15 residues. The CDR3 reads CASSSGTSYTDTQYF. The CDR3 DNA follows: TGTGCCAGCAGTTCCGGGACTTCCTACACAGATACGCAGTATTTT.

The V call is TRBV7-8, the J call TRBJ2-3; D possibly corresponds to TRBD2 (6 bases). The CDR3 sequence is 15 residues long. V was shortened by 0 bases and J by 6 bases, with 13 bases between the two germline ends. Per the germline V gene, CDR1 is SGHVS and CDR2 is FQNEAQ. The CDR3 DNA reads TGTGCCAGCAGCTTAGCACGGAGGGCCTCCGATACGCAGTATTTT. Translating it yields CASSLARRASDTQYF. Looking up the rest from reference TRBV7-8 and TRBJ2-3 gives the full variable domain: GAGVSQSPRYKVAKRGQDVALRCDPISGHVSLFWYQQALGQGPEFLTYFQNEAQLDKSGLPSDRFFAERPEGSVSTLKIQRTQQEDSAVYLCASSLARRASDTQYFGPGTRLTVL.

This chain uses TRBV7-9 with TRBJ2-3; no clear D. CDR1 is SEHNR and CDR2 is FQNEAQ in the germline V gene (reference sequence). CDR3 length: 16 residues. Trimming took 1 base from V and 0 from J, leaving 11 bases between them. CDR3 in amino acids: CASSLGAWASTDTQYF. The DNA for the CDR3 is TGTGCCAGCAGCTTAGGGGCGTGGGCTAGCACAGATACGCAGTATTTT.

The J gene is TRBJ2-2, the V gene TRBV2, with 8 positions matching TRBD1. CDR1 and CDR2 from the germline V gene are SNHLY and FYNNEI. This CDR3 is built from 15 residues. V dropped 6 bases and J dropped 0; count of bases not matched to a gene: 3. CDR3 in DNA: TGTGCCAGCAGATTGGGACAGGCGAACACCGGGGAGCTGTTTTTT. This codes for CASRLGQANTGELFF.

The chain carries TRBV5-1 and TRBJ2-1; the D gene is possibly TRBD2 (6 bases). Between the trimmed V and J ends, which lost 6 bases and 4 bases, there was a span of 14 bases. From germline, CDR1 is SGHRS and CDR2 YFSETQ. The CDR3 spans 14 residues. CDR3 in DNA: TGCGCCAGCACTTTCTCGGGAGTGTACAATGAGCAGTTCTTC. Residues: CASTFSGVYNEQFF.

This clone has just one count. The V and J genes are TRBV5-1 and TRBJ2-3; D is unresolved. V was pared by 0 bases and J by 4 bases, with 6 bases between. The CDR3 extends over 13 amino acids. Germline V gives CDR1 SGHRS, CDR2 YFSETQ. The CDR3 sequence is CASSLANADTQYF. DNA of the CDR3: TGCGCCAGCAGCTTGGCGAATGCAGATACGCAGTATTTT.

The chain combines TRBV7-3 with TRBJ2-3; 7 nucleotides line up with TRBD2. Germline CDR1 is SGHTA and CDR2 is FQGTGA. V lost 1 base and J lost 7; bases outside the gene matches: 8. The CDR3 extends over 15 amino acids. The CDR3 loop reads CASSLNGDYGYTQYF. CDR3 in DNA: TGTGCCAGCAGCTTAAACGGGGACTATGGATATACGCAGTATTTT.

CDR3 bases: TGTGCCAGCAGTGAACTCCCGGAGACCCAGTACTTC. This sequence encodes CASSELPETQYF. J is TRBJ2-5 and V is TRBV2; D is unclear. The ends were cut back, 2 bases at V and 5 bases at J, with 6 bases in the middle. The length of the CDR3 is 12 residues. Germline CDR1 SNHLY, CDR2 FYNNEI. Full variable domain (remainder filled in from reference TRBV2 and TRBJ2-5): EPEVTQTPSHQVTQMGQEVILRCVPISNHLYFYWYRQILGQKVEFLVSFYNNEISEKSEIFDDQFSVERPDGSNFTLKIRSTKLEDSAMYFCASSELPETQYFGPGTRLLVL.

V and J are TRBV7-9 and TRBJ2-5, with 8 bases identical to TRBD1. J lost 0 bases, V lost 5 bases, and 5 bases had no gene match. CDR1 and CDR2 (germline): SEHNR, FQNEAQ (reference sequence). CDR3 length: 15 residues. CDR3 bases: TGTGCCAGCAGCCGGGACAGGCGGAACCAAGAGACCCAGTACTTC. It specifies CASSRDRRNQETQYF.

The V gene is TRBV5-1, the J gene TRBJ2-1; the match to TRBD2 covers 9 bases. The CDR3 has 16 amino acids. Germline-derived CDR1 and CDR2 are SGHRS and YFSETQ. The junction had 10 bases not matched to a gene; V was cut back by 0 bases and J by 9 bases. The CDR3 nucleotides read TGCGCCAGCAGCTTGGAGGGAGGAGCGGGAGGAGGTGAGCAGTTCTTC. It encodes CASSLEGGAGGGEQFF.

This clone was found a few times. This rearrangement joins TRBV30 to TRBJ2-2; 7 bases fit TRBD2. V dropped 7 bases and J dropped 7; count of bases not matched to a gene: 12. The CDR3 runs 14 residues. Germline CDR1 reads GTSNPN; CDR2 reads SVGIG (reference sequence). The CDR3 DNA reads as TGTGCCTTCGTGGGGAGGGCTACCGTCGGGGAGCTGTTTTTT. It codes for CAFVGRATVGELFF.

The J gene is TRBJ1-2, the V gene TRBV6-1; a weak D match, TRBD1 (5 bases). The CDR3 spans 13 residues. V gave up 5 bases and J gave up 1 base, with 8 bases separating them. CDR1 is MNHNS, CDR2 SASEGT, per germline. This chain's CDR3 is CASSIDSNYGYTF. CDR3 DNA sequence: TGTGCCAGCAGTATTGACAGTAACTATGGCTACACCTTC.

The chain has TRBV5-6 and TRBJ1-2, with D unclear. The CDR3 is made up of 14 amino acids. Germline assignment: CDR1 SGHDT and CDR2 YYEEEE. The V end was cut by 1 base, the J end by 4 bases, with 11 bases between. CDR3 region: CASSLITVSYGYTF. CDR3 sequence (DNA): TGTGCCAGCAGCTTGATAACAGTCTCCTATGGCTACACCTTC.

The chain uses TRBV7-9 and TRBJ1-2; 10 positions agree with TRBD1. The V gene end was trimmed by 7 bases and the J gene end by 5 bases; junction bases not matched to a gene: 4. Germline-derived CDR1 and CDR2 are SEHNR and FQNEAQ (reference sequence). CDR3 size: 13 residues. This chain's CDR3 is CASKRTGGYGYTF. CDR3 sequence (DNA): TGTGCCAGCAAACGGACAGGGGGATATGGCTACACCTTC.